Included here is one T cell receptor beta chain sequence, with context. The source of the sample is a study of cytomegalovirus exposure and HLA in healthy donors. Germline-derived CDR1 and CDR2 are SGDLS and YYNGEE. The CDR3 has 15 residues. V was trimmed by 0 bases and J by 9 bases, leaving 16 bases between them. The PCR made use of 60 Vbeta and 13 Jbeta primers. Some clones are missing from TCRdb's copy, which holds only in-frame ones; the method was immunoSEQ multiplex PCR. The sample shows about 100,000 clones, under 80% of them seen only once. The sequence was collected from a woman in her fifties or sixties in good health and CMV-seropositive. The chain joins TRBV9 to TRBJ2-1; D unclear. Sequenced: PBMCs. In nucleotides, the CDR3 is TGTGCCAGCAGCGTAGAGTTCTCCATTTACGGTGAGCAGTTCTTC. Amino acids: CASSVEFSIYGEQFF. The entire variable domain, with the rest obtained from reference TRBV9 and TRBJ2-1, is as follows: DSGVTQTPKHLITATGQRVTLRCSPRSGDLSVYWYQQSLDQGLQFLIQYYNGEERAKGNILERFSAQQFPDLHSELNLSSLELGDSALYFCASSVEFSIYGEQFFGPGTRLTVL.